What follows are 4 T cell receptor beta chains derived from one specimen sequenced in a study of T cells in women clearing cervical HPV infection. Some clones are missing from TCRdb's copy, which holds only in-frame ones; the method was immunoSEQ multiplex PCR. The table lists 25,000 to 35,000 clones. Sequenced material: blood buffy coat. The source is a woman aged 18 to 69 with a cervical HPV16 infection that either progressed to CIN3+ or cleared (not recorded which).

Concerning this clone: From the germline J gene comes the end of the CDR3, since the read stops 3 residues before it. V is TRBV4-1 and J is TRBJ2-3; TRBD1 agrees at 8 bases. CDR3 length: 17 amino acids. The V gene end was trimmed by 2 bases and the J gene end by 2 bases; junction bases not matched to a gene: 9. Germline loops: CDR1 MGHRA, CDR2 YSYEKL. The DNA read from the CDR3 is TGCGCCAGCAGCCAACCCGAGGGACAGGAAATCACAGATACG. Protein: CASSQPEGQEITDT. The entire CDR3 sequence reads CASSQPEGQEITDTQYF.

With regard to this clone: The missing CDR3 end, 3 residues past where the read stops, is filled in from the germline J gene. The genes are TRBV19 and TRBJ1-5; TRBD1 is a possible D gene (5 bases). The germline gives CDR1 LNHDA, CDR2 SQIVND (reference sequence). The CDR3 spans 15 residues. V lost 5 bases and J lost 3, with 14 bases in between. The DNA read from the CDR3 is TGTGCCAGTAGTGTCGAGGGAGGGGCCAATCAGCCC. Residues: CASSVEGGANQP. The whole CDR3 reads CASSVEGGANQPQHF.

Details on this clone: The read ends 3 residues early relative to the CDR3; the germline J gene fills the gap. This chain connects TRBV12-5 to TRBJ2-1, with 9 nucleotides matching TRBD1. The CDR3 loop spans 18 amino acids. Per germline, CDR1 LGHNT and CDR2 FRNRAP. V was pared by 0 bases and J by 5 bases, with 11 bases of the junction left unmatched. The CDR3 spells CASGLVGSGTGRDNEQFF. Partial CDR3 DNA: TGTGCTAGTGGTTTGGTGGGGTCGGGGACAGGGAGAGACAATGAG.

As concerns this clone: The CDR3 end is not reached by the read, which stops 3 residues before it; the germline J gene fills it in. V and J are TRBV30 and TRBJ1-1, with 7 bases matching TRBD1. Germline CDR1 and CDR2: GTSNPN and SVGIG (reference sequence). The CDR3 is made up of 16 amino acids. After removal of 5 bases from V and 3 bases from J, the junction contained 15 bases not matched to a gene. The CDR3 spells CAWVRTGATVDTEAFF. CDR3 DNA (partial): TGTGCCTGGGTTAGGACAGGTGCGACGGTCGACACTGAA.